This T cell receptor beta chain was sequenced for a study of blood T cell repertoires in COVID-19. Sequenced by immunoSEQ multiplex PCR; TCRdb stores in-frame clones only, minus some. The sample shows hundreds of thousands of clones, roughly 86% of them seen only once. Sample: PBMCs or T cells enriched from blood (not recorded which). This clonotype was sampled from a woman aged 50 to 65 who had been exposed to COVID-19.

CDR3 nucleotides: TGTGCCAGCAGCTTCGACTCCTCAGCGCAGTATTTT. It codes for CASSFDSSAQYF. The gene calls are TRBV5-4 and TRBJ2-3; D is uncertain. The CDR3 is made up of 12 amino acids. The ends were cut back, 2 bases at V and 10 bases at J, with 11 bases in the middle. Germline-derived CDR1 and CDR2 are SGHNT and YYREEE (reference sequence).